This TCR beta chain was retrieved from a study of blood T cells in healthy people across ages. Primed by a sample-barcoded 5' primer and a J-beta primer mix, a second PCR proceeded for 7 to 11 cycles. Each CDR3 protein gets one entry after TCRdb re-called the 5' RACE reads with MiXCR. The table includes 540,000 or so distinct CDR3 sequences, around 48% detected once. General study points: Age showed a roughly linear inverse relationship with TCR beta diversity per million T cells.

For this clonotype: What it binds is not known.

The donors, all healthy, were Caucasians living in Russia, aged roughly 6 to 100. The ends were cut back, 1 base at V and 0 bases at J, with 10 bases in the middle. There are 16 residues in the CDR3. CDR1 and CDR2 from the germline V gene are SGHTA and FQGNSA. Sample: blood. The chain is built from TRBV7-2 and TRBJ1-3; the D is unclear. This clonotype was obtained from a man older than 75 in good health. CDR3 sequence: CASSLVAPISGNTIYF. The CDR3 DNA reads TGTGCCAGCAGCTTAGTTGCGCCGATCTCTGGAAACACCATATATTTT.